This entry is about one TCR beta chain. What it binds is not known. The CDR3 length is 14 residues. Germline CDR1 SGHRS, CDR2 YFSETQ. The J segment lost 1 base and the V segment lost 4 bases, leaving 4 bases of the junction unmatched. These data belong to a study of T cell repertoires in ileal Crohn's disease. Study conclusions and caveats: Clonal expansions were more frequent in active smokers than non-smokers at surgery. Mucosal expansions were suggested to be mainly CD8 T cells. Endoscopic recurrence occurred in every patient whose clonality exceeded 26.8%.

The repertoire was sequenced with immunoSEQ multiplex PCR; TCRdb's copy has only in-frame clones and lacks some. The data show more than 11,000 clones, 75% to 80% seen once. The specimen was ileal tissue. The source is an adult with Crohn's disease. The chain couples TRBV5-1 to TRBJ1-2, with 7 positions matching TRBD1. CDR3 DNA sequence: TGCGCCAGCAGCGTACAGGGGAATAACTATGGCTACACCTTC. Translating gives CASSVQGNNYGYTF.